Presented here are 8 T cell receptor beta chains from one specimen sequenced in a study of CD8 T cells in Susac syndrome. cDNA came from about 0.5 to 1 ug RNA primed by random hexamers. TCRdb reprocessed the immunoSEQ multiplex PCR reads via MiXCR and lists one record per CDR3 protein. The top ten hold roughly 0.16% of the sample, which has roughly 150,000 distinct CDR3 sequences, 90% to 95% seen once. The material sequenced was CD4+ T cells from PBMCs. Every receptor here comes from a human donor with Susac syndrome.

CDR3 coding DNA: TGCGCCAGCAGCCAAGATGGGGGGCACCGTCTCGGAAACACCATATATTTT. Translation: CASSQDGGHRLGNTIYF. The chain has TRBV4-1 and TRBJ1-3; D might be TRBD1 (6 bases). The CDR3 is 17 amino acids. V was cut by 0 bases and J by 4 bases, with 16 bases left in between. Germline-derived CDR1 and CDR2 are MGHRA and YSYEKL.

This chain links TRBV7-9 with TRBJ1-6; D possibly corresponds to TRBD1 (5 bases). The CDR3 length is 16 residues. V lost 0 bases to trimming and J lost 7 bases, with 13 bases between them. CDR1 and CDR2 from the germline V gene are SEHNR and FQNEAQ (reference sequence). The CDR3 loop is CASSLARGLGNSPLHF. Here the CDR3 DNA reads TGTGCCAGCAGCTTAGCGCGGGGGTTAGGGAATTCACCCCTCCACTTT.

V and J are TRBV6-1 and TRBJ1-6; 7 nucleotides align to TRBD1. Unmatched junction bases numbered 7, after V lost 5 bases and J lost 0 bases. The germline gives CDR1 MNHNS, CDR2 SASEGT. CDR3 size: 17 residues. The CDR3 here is CASSPIAGGSYNSPLHF. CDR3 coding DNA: TGTGCCAGCAGTCCCATCGCAGGGGGCTCCTATAATTCACCCCTCCACTTT.

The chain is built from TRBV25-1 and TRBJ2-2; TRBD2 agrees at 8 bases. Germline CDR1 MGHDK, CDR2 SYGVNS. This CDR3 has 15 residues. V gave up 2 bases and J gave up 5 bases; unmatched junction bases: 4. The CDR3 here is CASSEPGGRTGELFF. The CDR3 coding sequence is TGTGCCAGCAGTGAACCGGGGGGGCGGACCGGGGAGCTGTTTTTT.

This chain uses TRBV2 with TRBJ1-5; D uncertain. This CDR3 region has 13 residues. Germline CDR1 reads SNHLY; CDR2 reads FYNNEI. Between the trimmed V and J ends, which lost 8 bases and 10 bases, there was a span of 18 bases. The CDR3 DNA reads TGTGCCAGCGGACGACACCCAGATAAACCCCAGCATTTT. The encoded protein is CASGRHPDKPQHF.

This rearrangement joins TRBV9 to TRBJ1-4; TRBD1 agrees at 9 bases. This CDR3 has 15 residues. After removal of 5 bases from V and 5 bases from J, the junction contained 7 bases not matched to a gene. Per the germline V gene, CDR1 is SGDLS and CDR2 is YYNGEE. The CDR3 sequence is CASSAGDRENEKLFF. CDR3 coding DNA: TGTGCCAGCAGTGCTGGGGACAGGGAGAATGAAAAACTGTTTTTT. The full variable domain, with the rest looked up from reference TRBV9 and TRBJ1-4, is DSGVTQTPKHLITATGQRVTLRCSPRSGDLSVYWYQQSLDQGLQFLIQYYNGEERAKGNILERFSAQQFPDLHSELNLSSLELGDSALYFCASSAGDRENEKLFFGSGTQLSVL.

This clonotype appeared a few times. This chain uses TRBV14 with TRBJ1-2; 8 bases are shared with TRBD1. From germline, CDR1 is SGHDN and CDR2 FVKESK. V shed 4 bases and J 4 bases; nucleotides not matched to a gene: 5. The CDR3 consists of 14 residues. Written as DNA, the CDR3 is TGTGCCAGCAGCCCCGGGACAGGTGCCTATGGCTACACCTTC. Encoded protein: CASSPGTGAYGYTF.

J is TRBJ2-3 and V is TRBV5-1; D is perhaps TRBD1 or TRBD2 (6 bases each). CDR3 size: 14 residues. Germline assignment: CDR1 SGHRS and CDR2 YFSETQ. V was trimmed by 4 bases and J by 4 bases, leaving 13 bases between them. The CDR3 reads CASSAGHESDTQYF. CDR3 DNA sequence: TGCGCCAGCAGCGCGGGACATGAATCAGATACGCAGTATTTT.